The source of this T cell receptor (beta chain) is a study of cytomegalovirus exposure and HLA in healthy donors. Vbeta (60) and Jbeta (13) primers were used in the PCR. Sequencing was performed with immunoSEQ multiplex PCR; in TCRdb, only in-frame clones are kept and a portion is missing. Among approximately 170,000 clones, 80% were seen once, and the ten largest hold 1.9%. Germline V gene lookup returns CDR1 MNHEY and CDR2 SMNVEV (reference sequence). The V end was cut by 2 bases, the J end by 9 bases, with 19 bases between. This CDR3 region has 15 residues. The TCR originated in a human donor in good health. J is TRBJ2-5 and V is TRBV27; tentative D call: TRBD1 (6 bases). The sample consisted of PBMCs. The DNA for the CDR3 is TGTGCCAGCAGTTTAGGGTGGACAGCGGCGACGGCCCAGTACTTC. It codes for CASSLGWTAATAQYF.